Listed here is a single T cell receptor beta chain. This receptor's antigen is unknown. One base away there is no much larger clone; base qualities are not given. These data come from a study of blood T cell repertoires in COVID-19 (dated by TCRdb to the early 2020s). A note on the overall study: Samples covering the acute and convalescent phases of COVID-19 were provided by collaborators in the United States, Italy and Spain. Deeply sampled blood TCRbeta repertoires from subjects exposed to, actively infected with, or recovered from COVID-19 were included in the dataset. The material from the prospective study consisted of cDNA or gDNA derived from T cells, B-cell-depleted T cells, or PBMCs. The repertoires were released in a freely available public database intended as a resource for research on the immune response to SARS-CoV-2. The samples were drawn from the first 160 participants of the ongoing ImmuneRACE study and from some 1,300 subjects provided by 6 global collaborators. Where HLA class I and class II types were available, the types were taken from metadata supplied by the sample provider, not from assay-based typing. The sample metadata nearly always contained a de-identified subject ID, COVID-19 status, age in years and sex.

The immunoSEQ Assay, a bias-controlled multiplex PCR, was used to amplify TCRbeta CDR3 regions from genomic DNA. From the authors' description of their analysis: Nucleated cell counts per sample were estimated from amplification of reference gene primers within the assay. To quantify the absolute abundance of each unique TCRbeta CDR3 rearrangement, sequence reads were collapsed and filtered. For each sample, productive Simpson clonality was calculated as the square root of Simpson's diversity index across productive rearrangements. The table comes from immuneACCESS by way of TCRdb, which keeps in-frame sequences with V and J called. Part of the clones is missing from these tables; in studies checked, under half for an unresolved V gene and the rest for unknown reasons. V, J and clone size reflect that table, while D and trimming were determined from the DNA. Present in this sample are tens of thousands of clones, around 83% of which were seen just once. The ten largest clonotypes hold approximately 19% of the sample.

Based on the germline V gene (reference sequence), the CDR1 and CDR2 sequences are LNHDA and SQIVND. Measured from the cysteine to the phenylalanine, the CDR3 is 16 residues long. Only the CDR3 DNA is retained, 48 bases long and in frame from the first base. Unmatched junction bases come to 10, with V trimmed by 5 bases and J by 5 bases. Broad study findings and their caveats: The quantity of clinical and demographic metadata differed by source and by participant and was supplied without curation.

The collaborating institutions used their own protocols to collect whole blood in K2EDTA tubes. Collaborator samples were shipped for TCRbeta analysis as frozen whole blood, isolated PBMCs, or DNA extracted from either sample type. The specimen sequenced was peripheral blood. This receptor was taken from a man aged 50-59 years in a cohort sampled during active COVID-19. The chain uses TRBV19 and TRBJ2-2, with 8 central nucleotides matching TRBD1. The CDR3 protein: CASSSTQGAWTGELFF. The DNA sequence reads TGTGCCAGTAGTTCGACGCAGGGGGCGTGGACCGGGGAGCTGTTTTTT. The CDR3 plus the reference TRBV19 and TRBJ2-2 genes for the other parts give the full variable domain: DGGITQSPKYLFRKEGQNVTLSCEQNLNHDAMYWYRQDPGQGLRLIYYSQIVNDFQKGDIAEGYSVSREKKESFPLTVTSAQKNPTAFYLCASSSTQGAWTGELFFGEGSRLTVL.